This passage covers 22 T cell receptor beta chains from one sample sequenced in a study of blood T cells in healthy people across ages. It was with a sample-barcoded 5' primer and a J-beta primer mix that a second PCR of roughly 7 to 12 cycles was run. One entry per CDR3 protein results from TCRdb running MiXCR on the 5' RACE reads. The profile shows roughly 1.9 million distinct CDR3 sequences, roughly 43% of them singletons. The sequenced material came from blood. Receptors originate from a human donor in good health.

The rearrangement links TRBV5-1 to TRBJ2-1; D remains ambiguous. The J call may be incorrect, as the DNA end agrees better with TRBJ2-7. The CDR3 consists of 14 residues. Per germline, CDR1 SGHRS and CDR2 YFSETQ. The CDR3 DNA reads as TGCGCCAGCAGCTTGGTGGCAGTCTACAATGAGCAGTACTTC. Translating gives CASSLVAVYNEQYF.

This clonotype has a handful of counts. The V call is TRBV6-2 or TRBV6-3, the J call TRBJ2-3; D ambiguous. V lost 7 bases and J 4 bases, leaving 12 bases between the germline ends. CDR1 MNHEY and CDR2 SVGEGT come from the germline V gene. The CDR3 is 13 residues long. The CDR3, as DNA: TGTGCCAGCACTCCGGATTTCCCAGATACGCAGTATTTT. It encodes CASTPDFPDTQYF.

The rearrangement links TRBV3-1 to TRBJ1-1; D is uncertain. Germline V gene data show CDR1 as LGHDT and CDR2 as YNNKEL (reference sequence). CDR3 length equals 15 residues. Trimming stripped 2 bases from V and 1 base from J, with 11 bases between. CDR3 sequence (DNA): TGTGCCAGCAGCCAATTATCAGAGCCGAACACTGAAGCTTTCTTT. Protein product: CASSQLSEPNTEAFF.

With respect to this clonotype: At one end the junction does not follow the germline gene, possibly because of a read error. The chain uses TRBV7-2 and TRBJ1-1; the D gene is possibly TRBD1 (6 bases). The CDR3 extends over 13 amino acids. The germline CDR1 and CDR2 sequences are SGHTA and FQGNSA. The CDR3: CASSSQGRTGAFF. DNA for the CDR3: TGTGCCAGCAGCTCTCAGGGGAGAACTGGAGCTTTCTTT.

V usage is TRBV2 and J usage is TRBJ1-4; D is unclear. Trimming took off 2 bases at V and 7 bases at J, with 5 bases between the two ends. The germline V gene encodes CDR1 SNHLY and CDR2 FYNNEI. This CDR3 has 12 residues. CDR3 bases: TGTGCCAGCAGTGAATGGGCTGAAAAACTGTTTTTT. Its translation: CASSEWAEKLFF.

There are a few counts of this clonotype. This chain links TRBV12-3 or TRBV12-4 with TRBJ1-5; D gene unclear. The CDR3 sequence is 18 residues long. The V end was cut by 3 bases, the J end by 0 bases, with 18 bases between. This CDR3 is CASSFITPGLYSNQPQHF. The CDR3 nucleotides are TGTGCCAGCAGTTTCATTACGCCGGGCCTTTATAGCAATCAGCCCCAGCATTTT.

As regards this clonotype: The junction departs from germline at one end; a sequencing error may be responsible. The chain recombines TRBV6-5 with TRBJ2-1, with TRBD2 identical over 11 bases. The CDR3 totals 15 residues. CDR1 is MNHEY and CDR2 is SVGAGI in the germline V gene. CDR3 in amino acids: CARSQTSGGYNEQFF. Here the CDR3 DNA reads TGTGCCCGCAGCCAAACTAGCGGGGGCTACAATGAGCAGTTCTTC.

V and J are TRBV29-1 and TRBJ2-1; D is perhaps TRBD2 (6 bases). CDR3 length: 13 amino acids. Trimming stripped 6 bases from V and 8 bases from J, with 17 bases between. Germline V gives CDR1 SQVTM, CDR2 ANQGSEA. The CDR3 here is CSVLWSREDEQFF. The CDR3 nucleotides are TGCAGCGTATTGTGGTCGAGGGAGGATGAGCAGTTCTTC.

This sequence joins TRBV5-5 and TRBJ2-7; unclear D gene. This CDR3 has 16 amino acids. With 1 base removed from V and 0 bases from J, the gap between germline ends came to 14 bases. Germline V gives CDR1 SGHKS, CDR2 YYEKEE (reference sequence). CDR3 sequence (DNA): TGTGCCAGCAGCTTGTTTGTAAATCCGAGCTCCTACGAGCAGTACTTC. Translating it yields CASSLFVNPSSYEQYF.

The rearrangement uses TRBV12-3 or TRBV12-4 and TRBJ2-4; 8 bases fit TRBD1. The J call could be wrong; TRBJ2-7 is a better fit for the DNA end. The CDR3 consists of 15 residues. This chain's CDR3 is CASSSLAGQVNEQYF. The CDR3 nucleotides are TGTGCCAGCAGTTCGCTGGCGGGACAGGTTAACGAGCAGTACTTC.

In its sample, this clonotype was seen a few times. The genes are TRBV5-6 and TRBJ1-5; D gene unclear. The germline V gene encodes CDR1 SGHDT and CDR2 YYEEEE. V was clipped by 2 bases and J by 4 bases, with 13 bases between them. The CDR3 has 15 amino acids. The CDR3 sequence: CASSLFGKSNQPQHF. The CDR3 nucleotides read TGTGCCAGCAGCTTATTCGGAAAATCTAATCAGCCCCAGCATTTT.

This clonotype was counted at least ten times. The genes are TRBV11-2 and TRBJ2-1; perhaps TRBD2 as D (6 bases). The CDR3 covers 17 residues. V shed 5 bases and J shed 0 bases, with 17 bases lying between them. Germline-derived CDR1 and CDR2 are SGHAT and FQNNGV. For the CDR3, the DNA is TGTGCCAGCAGCCTCCACCGGGACTCGAGCTCCTACAATGAGCAGTTCTTC. As protein: CASSLHRDSSSYNEQFF.

The DNA for the CDR3 is TGCAGTGCTAGTCACTTGACAGGGGCGGATGGCTACACCTTC. Translation: CSASHLTGADGYTF. The gene calls are TRBV20-1 and TRBJ1-2, with 8 bases that match TRBD1. CDR1 and CDR2 (germline): DFQATT, SNEGSKA (reference sequence). This CDR3 contains 14 residues. With 3 bases clipped from V and 6 bases from J, the junction kept 9 bases outside the gene matches.

As for this clonotype: Mismatch with germline at one junction end may stem from a read error. The chain joins TRBV7-2 to TRBJ2-1; no definite D call. The CDR3 runs 13 residues. The germline V gene encodes CDR1 SGHTA and CDR2 FQGNSA. The CDR3 spells CASSLERYNERFF. The CDR3 coding sequence is TGTGCCAGCAGCTTGGAAAGATACAATGAGCGGTTCTTC.

Regarding this clonotype: Relative to the germline gene, one junction end is altered; a read error may explain this. The rearrangement links TRBV20-1 to TRBJ1-2; D possibly corresponds to TRBD1 (6 bases). Per the germline V gene, CDR1 is DFQATT and CDR2 is SNEGSKA (reference sequence). The CDR3 runs to 14 residues. This chain's CDR3 is CSARWAGVNHGYTF. For the CDR3, the DNA is TGCAGTGCTAGATGGGCAGGGGTTAACCATGGCTACACCTTC.

A few counts support this clonotype. The V gene is TRBV24-1, the J gene TRBJ2-1, with D tentatively TRBD1 (5 bases). CDR1 and CDR2 (germline): KGHDR, SFDVKD. Trimming removed 4 bases from V and 5 bases from J, with 23 bases in between. This CDR3 region has 18 residues. CDR3 nucleotides: TGTGCCACCAGTGACCCAGGCAGGGTTAATGCCGTGGACAATGAGCAGTTCTTC. This sequence encodes CATSDPGRVNAVDNEQFF.

This chain joins TRBV5-1 and TRBJ2-7; D ambiguous. The V gene's germline CDR1 is SGHRS and CDR2 YFSETQ. The CDR3 sequence is 13 residues long. The V end lost 1 base, the J end lost 7 bases, and 12 bases lay between the germline ends. The CDR3 reads CASSLWLGREQYF. For the CDR3, the DNA is TGCGCCAGCAGCTTGTGGCTTGGAAGGGAGCAGTACTTC.

The chain has TRBV7-2 and TRBJ1-1, with 7 positions matching TRBD1. Germline CDR1 reads SGHTA; CDR2 reads FQGNSA. The CDR3 covers 14 residues. V lost 4 bases, J lost 2 bases, and 4 bases stayed unmatched. CDR3 amino acids: CASSSDRENTEAFF. DNA for the CDR3: TGTGCCAGCAGCTCCGACAGGGAAAACACTGAAGCTTTCTTT. The variable domain in full, with the rest retrieved from reference TRBV7-2 and TRBJ1-1, is GAGVSQSPSNKVTEKGKDVELRCDPISGHTALYWYRQSLGQGLEFLIYFQGNSAPDKSGLPSDRFSAERTGGSVSTLTIQRTQQEDSAVYLCASSSDRENTEAFFGQGTRLTVV.

The chain is built from TRBV15 and TRBJ1-2, with D tentatively TRBD1 (5 bases). Per germline, CDR1 LNHNV and CDR2 YYDKDF (reference sequence). The CDR3 consists of 12 residues. The V end lost 0 bases, the J end lost 13 bases, and 12 bases lay between the germline ends. The CDR3 loop is CATSRDQGTVTF. CDR3 sequence (DNA): TGTGCCACCAGCAGAGATCAGGGCACCGTCACCTTC.

This clonotype was detected only a few times. The rearrangement joins TRBV29-1 to TRBJ2-2; D is unclear. The CDR3 is 12 amino acids. Per the germline V gene, CDR1 is SQVTM and CDR2 is ANQGSEA. V was shortened by 4 bases and J by 6 bases, with 9 bases between the two germline ends. The CDR3 region has the DNA TGCAGCGTTGCAGCTATCTCCGGGGAGCTGTTTTTT. The encoded protein is CSVAAISGELFF.

This rearrangement joins TRBV7-2 to TRBJ2-7; D possibly matches TRBD1 or TRBD2 (6 bases each). V lost 5 bases and J 2 bases, leaving 16 bases between the germline ends. The CDR3 totals 15 residues. Germline CDR1 reads SGHTA; CDR2 reads FQGNSA. As DNA, the CDR3 is TGTGCCAGCAGCCCACAGGGAGGTGCTACCTACGAGCAGTACTTC. Protein product: CASSPQGGATYEQYF.

The chain combines TRBV3-1 with TRBJ2-1; 9 bases fit TRBD2. J gave up 4 bases and V 4 bases, and 14 bases lay outside the gene matches. In germline, CDR1 is LGHDT, CDR2 YNNKEL (reference sequence). The CDR3 sequence is 18 residues long. In DNA form, the CDR3 reads TGTGCCAGCAGCCCCACACTTCCGGGACTAGCTTATTACAATGAGCAGTTCTTC. Translating it yields CASSPTLPGLAYYNEQFF.